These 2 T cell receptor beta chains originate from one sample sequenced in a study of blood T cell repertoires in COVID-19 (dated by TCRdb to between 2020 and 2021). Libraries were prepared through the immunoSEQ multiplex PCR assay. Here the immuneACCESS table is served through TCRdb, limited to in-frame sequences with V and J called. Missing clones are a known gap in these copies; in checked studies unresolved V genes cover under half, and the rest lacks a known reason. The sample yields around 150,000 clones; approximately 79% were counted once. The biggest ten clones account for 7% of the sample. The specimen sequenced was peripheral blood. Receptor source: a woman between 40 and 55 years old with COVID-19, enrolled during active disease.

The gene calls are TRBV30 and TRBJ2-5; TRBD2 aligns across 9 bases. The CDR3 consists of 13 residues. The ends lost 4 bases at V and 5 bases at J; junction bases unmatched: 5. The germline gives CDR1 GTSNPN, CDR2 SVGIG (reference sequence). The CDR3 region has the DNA TGTGCCTGGAACAGCGGGAGGTGGGAGACCCAGTACTTC. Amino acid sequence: CAWNSGRWETQYF.

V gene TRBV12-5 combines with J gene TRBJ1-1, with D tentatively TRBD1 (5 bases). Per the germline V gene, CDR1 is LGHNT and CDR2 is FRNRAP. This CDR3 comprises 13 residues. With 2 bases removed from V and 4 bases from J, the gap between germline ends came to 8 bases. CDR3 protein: CASGLRGGTEAFF. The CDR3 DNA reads TGTGCTAGTGGTTTGAGGGGAGGCACTGAAGCTTTCTTT.